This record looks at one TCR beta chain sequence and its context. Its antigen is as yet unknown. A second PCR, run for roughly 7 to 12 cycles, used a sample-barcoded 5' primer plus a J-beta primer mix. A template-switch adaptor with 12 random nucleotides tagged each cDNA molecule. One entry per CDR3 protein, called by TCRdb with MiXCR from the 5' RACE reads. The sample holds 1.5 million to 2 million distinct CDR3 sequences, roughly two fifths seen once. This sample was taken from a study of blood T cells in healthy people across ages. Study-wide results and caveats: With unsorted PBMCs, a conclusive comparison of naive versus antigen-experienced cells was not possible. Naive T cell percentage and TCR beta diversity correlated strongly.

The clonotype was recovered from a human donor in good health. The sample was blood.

CDR3: CAISVEGYTDTQYF. CDR3 DNA: TGTGCCATCAGTGTGGAGGGCTACACAGATACGCAGTATTTT. The chain recombines TRBV10-3 with TRBJ2-3, with a tentative D call TRBD2 (6 bases). V lost 4 bases, J lost 2 bases, and 10 bases lay in between. Germline V gene data show CDR1 as ENHRY and CDR2 as SYGVKD. The CDR3 covers 14 residues.